The clone carrying this T cell receptor (beta chain) was recorded once. Original processing notes: Reference gene primers were amplified, and this amplification served to estimate nucleated cell counts. Sequencing used immunoSEQ multiplex PCR; TCRdb keeps in-frame clones, though not all of them. V, J and clone size reflect that table, while D and trimming were determined from the DNA. The repertoire has roughly 66,000 clones, about four fifths of them found once; the top ten carry about 4.3%. This specimen comes from a study of blood T cell repertoires in COVID-19. Study as a whole: Samples of COVID-19 (acute and convalescent) were obtained from the United States, Italy and Spain. PBMCs, B-cell-depleted T cells, or T cells were the source of the cDNA or gDNA that made up the material.

CDR1 is LNHDA and CDR2 is SQIVND in the germline V gene (reference sequence). The CDR3 loop spans 12 amino acids. V lost 4 bases to trimming and J lost 12 bases, with 15 bases between them. Sequenced input: peripheral blood. V and J are TRBV19 and TRBJ1-1, with D perhaps matching TRBD1 (6 bases). This sequence was found in a woman in her sixties with acute or convalescent COVID-19. In DNA form, the CDR3 reads TGTGCCAGTAGTAGAGGGGGAATTGGCTCTTTCTTT. This sequence encodes CASSRGGIGSFF.